This TCR beta chain was obtained from a study of tumor-infiltrating lymphocytes in primary liver carcinoma. Study findings and constraints: Pairs of tumor regions overlapped more than tumor-adjacent and tumor-blood pairs did.

RNA isolated from unsorted whole blood supplied the blood RNA, with germline DNA also extracted. The CDR3 extends over 16 amino acids. Germline V gene lookup returns CDR1 MGHRA and CDR2 YSYEKL. In regard to this clonotype: The antigen is unknown. This may come from a read error, since a much larger clone is one base off.

Total RNA amounting to roughly 480 ng was the source from which TCR beta cDNA was made with a constant-region primer. What produced the TCR beta libraries was three nested multiplex PCR rounds using slightly modified ARM-PCR. The two initial PCR rounds, ten to eleven cycles each, used TRBV1-TRBV30 forward and C-beta reverse primers. TCRdb recomputed calls from the multiplex PCR reads with MiXCR, one row per CDR3 protein. The sample gives some 180,000 distinct CDR3 sequences, 50% to 75% of which show up once; about 72% is in the top ten. The sample comprised peripheral blood. This sequence joins TRBV4-1 and TRBJ1-5, with 8 bases that match TRBD1. The receptor's source is a man between 35 and 55 years old with primary liver carcinoma and hepatitis B virus infection. The CDR3 sequence is CASSHNTDRVNQSQHF. CDR3 coding DNA: TGCGCCAGCAGCCACAACACGGACAGGGTCAATCAGTCCCAGCATTTT.